The next 10 T cell receptor beta chains were all read from a single sample in a study of PD-L1 blockade in urothelial cancer. As for time point: pretreatment peripheral blood. Sequenced by immunoSEQ multiplex PCR; TCRdb stores in-frame clones only, minus some. This table holds 130,000 or so clones, 65% to 85% found once. The sequencing used PBMCs, collected around atezolizumab (anti-PD-L1) treatment. All receptors come from a man in his fifties or sixties with urothelial cancer.

As concerns this clone: At the DNA level, this CDR3 is encoded by other sequences in the same sample as well. V is TRBV7-8 and J is TRBJ1-1; no reliable D call. The V and J ends lost 0 bases and 6 bases respectively, with 8 bases between them. Germline V gives CDR1 SGHVS, CDR2 FQNEAQ. CDR3 length equals 13 residues. DNA of the CDR3: TGTGCCAGCAGCTTAGCGAACGAGGCTGAAGCTTTCTTT. Translating gives CASSLANEAEAFF.

The chain links TRBV4-1 to TRBJ1-6; D is unresolved. The V gene's germline CDR1 is MGHRA and CDR2 YSYEKL. The CDR3 is 16 amino acids. V was cut by 4 bases and J by 6 bases, with 16 bases left in between. The CDR3 nucleotides read TGCGCCAGCAGCCCCCAATTCGAGGCTCCTAATTCACCCCTCCACTTT. Protein sequence: CASSPQFEAPNSPLHF.

This clone was counted a few times. The rearrangement joins TRBV28 to TRBJ2-7, with D maybe TRBD1 (5 bases). The V gene's germline CDR1 is MDHEN and CDR2 SYDVKM. The length of the CDR3 is 14 residues. Trimming pared 3 bases from V and 3 bases from J, leaving 12 bases between. CDR3 in DNA: TGTGCCAGCAGTTTTGTGGCAGGGATCTACGAGCAGTACTTC. Translated, it gives CASSFVAGIYEQYF.

The CDR3 region has the DNA TGTGCCAGCGGAGCGGGGTTCTACAATGAGCAGTTCTTC. This sequence encodes CASGAGFYNEQFF. V gene TRBV27 combines with J gene TRBJ2-1; 7 bases are shared with TRBD2. The V gene's germline CDR1 is MNHEY and CDR2 SMNVEV (reference sequence). Unmatched junction bases numbered 4, after V lost 8 bases and J lost 3 bases. This CDR3 has 13 residues.

The chain uses TRBV6-1 and TRBJ2-6, with 10 bases identical to TRBD2. This CDR3 has 18 amino acids. V dropped 2 bases and J dropped 2; count of bases not matched to a gene: 6. In germline, CDR1 is MNHNS, CDR2 SASEGT. The CDR3 coding sequence is TGTGCCAGCAGTGAAATAGTCCTAGCGGGAGCTGGGGCCAACGTCCTGACTTTC. Its translation: CASSEIVLAGAGANVLTF.

The J gene is TRBJ1-2, the V gene TRBV5-1; 7 bases agree with TRBD1. From germline, CDR1 is SGHRS and CDR2 YFSETQ. V lost 4 bases and J lost 3; bases outside the gene matches: 9. The CDR3 loop spans 15 amino acids. The CDR3 bases are TGCGCCAGCAGCCTGGGACAGCCTGGGGACTATGGCTACACCTTC. It translates to CASSLGQPGDYGYTF.

The J gene is TRBJ2-1, the V gene TRBV7-3, with TRBD2 identical over 8 bases. Trimming removed 1 base from V and 7 bases from J; junction bases left unmatched: 6. Germline CDR1 SGHTA, CDR2 FQGTGA. This CDR3 contains 15 residues. The CDR3 loop reads CASSLSSRGANEQFF. In DNA, the CDR3 is TGTGCCAGCAGCTTAAGTTCGCGGGGGGCGAATGAGCAGTTCTTC.

This rearrangement joins TRBV28 to TRBJ2-7, with D perhaps matching TRBD1 (6 bases). V was cut by 6 bases and J by 7 bases, with 22 bases left in between. The CDR3 is made up of 15 amino acids. The germline gives CDR1 MDHEN, CDR2 SYDVKM. CDR3 sequence: CASSSTQGRVGEQYF. The CDR3 DNA sequence: TGTGCCAGCAGCTCAACACAGGGTAGGGTGGGGGAGCAGTACTTC.

This chain joins TRBV7-3 and TRBJ2-3; 10 bases map to TRBD2. CDR3 size: 14 residues. J was trimmed by 3 bases and V by 4 bases; bases with no gene match: 1. Per germline, CDR1 SGHTA and CDR2 FQGTGA. As DNA, the CDR3 is TGTGCCAGCAGCTCTAGCGGGAGAACAGATACGCAGTATTTT. As protein: CASSSSGRTDTQYF.

The V call is TRBV5-1, the J call TRBJ2-3; D gene uncertain. Germline assignment: CDR1 SGHRS and CDR2 YFSETQ. Trimming shortened V by 6 bases and J by 0 bases, and 17 bases separated the two germline ends. CDR3 size: 16 residues. CDR3 DNA sequence: TGCGCCAGCAAAGTTGGGCCCTCCATAAGCACAGATACGCAGTATTTT. This gives the protein CASKVGPSISTDTQYF.